This TCR beta chain was identified during a study of early T cells in non-severe SARS-CoV-2 infection. Study-wide context: Sequenced material consisted of bulk RNA (from unsorted whole blood), and chains were unpaired.

Trimming at V came to 7 bases and at J to 1 base, leaving 1 base not matched to a gene. Germline CDR1 and CDR2: MNHEY and SMNVEV (reference sequence). This CDR3 comprises 13 residues. TCRdb recomputed calls from the 5' RACE reads with MiXCR, one row per CDR3 protein. The sample has about 55,000 distinct CDR3 sequences; approximately 6.3% are singletons. This clonotype occurred a few times. This clonotype was sampled from an adult who was a healthcare worker with PCR-confirmed SARS-CoV-2 infection or an uninfected control (not recorded which). The specimen comprised whole blood, sampled at baseline. The rearrangement joins TRBV27 to TRBJ1-1; 9 bases fit TRBD1. In DNA form, the CDR3 reads TGTGCCAGCACGACAGGGGGGAACACTGAAGCTTTCTTT. It encodes CASTTGGNTEAFF.